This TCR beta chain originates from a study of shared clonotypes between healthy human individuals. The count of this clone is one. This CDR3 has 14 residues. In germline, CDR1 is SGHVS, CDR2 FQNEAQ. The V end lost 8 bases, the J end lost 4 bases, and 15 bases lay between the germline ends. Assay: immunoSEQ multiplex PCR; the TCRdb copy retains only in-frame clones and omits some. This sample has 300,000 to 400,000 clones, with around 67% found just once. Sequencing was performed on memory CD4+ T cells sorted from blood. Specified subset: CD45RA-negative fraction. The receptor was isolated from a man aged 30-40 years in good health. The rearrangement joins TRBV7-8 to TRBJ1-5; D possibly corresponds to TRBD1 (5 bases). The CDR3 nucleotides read TGTGCCAGCGGTAACGGGAGGGGAAATCAGCCCCAGCATTTT. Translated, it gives CASGNGRGNQPQHF.